Shown below are 11 T cell receptor beta chains from a single sample sequenced in a study of blood T cell repertoires in COVID-19. Sequencing used immunoSEQ multiplex PCR; TCRdb keeps in-frame clones, though not all of them. The top ten clones hold around 3.2% of a sample with 150,000 or so clones, about three quarters of them seen once. Sequencing input: PBMCs or T cells enriched from blood (not recorded which). These receptors were taken from a woman aged 50 to 65 who had recovered from COVID-19.

The rearrangement joins TRBV5-6 to TRBJ2-5; 13 nucleotides align to TRBD2. V was pared by 5 bases and J by 5 bases, with 9 bases of the junction left unmatched. CDR1 SGHDT and CDR2 YYEEEE come from the germline V gene. The CDR3 is 16 amino acids. CDR3 sequence reads: CASRSGLAGVGETQYF. The CDR3 DNA follows: TGTGCCAGCAGGTCCGGACTAGCGGGAGTGGGGGAGACCCAGTACTTC. Full variable domain (rest looked up from reference TRBV5-6 and TRBJ2-5): DAGVTQSPTHLIKTRGQQVTLRCSPKSGHDTVSWYQQALGQGPQFIFQYYEEEERQRGNFPDRFSGHQFPNYSSELNVNALLLGDSALYLCASRSGLAGVGETQYFGPGTRLLVL.

Notes on this clone: This same CDR3 is encoded by further DNA sequences in the sample. The rearrangement joins TRBV7-3 to TRBJ2-2, with unresolved D. Germline V gene sequence: CDR1 SGHTA, CDR2 FQGTGA. V was trimmed by 3 bases and J by 1 base, leaving 3 bases between them. This CDR3 spans 13 amino acids. This CDR3 is CASSFRNTGELFF. CDR3 coding DNA: TGTGCCAGCAGCTTTCGGAACACCGGGGAGCTGTTTTTT.

This clone was counted a few times. The chain carries TRBV2 and TRBJ1-1; D gene unclear. CDR1 is SNHLY and CDR2 is FYNNEI in the germline V gene. V dropped 5 bases and J dropped 4 bases, with 8 bases sitting between them. This CDR3 has 12 residues. CDR3 loop: CASSPGSTEAFF. The CDR3 DNA reads TGTGCCAGCAGTCCGGGAAGCACTGAAGCTTTCTTT.

The chain employs TRBV4-2 and TRBJ1-4; 12 nucleotides agree with TRBD1. CDR1 and CDR2 (germline): LGHNA, YNFKEQ. The CDR3 contains 18 residues. The trim removed 4 bases at V and 8 bases at J, leaving 14 bases unmatched. The CDR3 region is CASSRSGTGGELGEKLFF. Here the CDR3 DNA reads TGTGCCAGCAGCCGTTCCGGGACAGGGGGCGAACTTGGAGAAAAACTGTTTTTT.

The chain couples TRBV24-1 to TRBJ2-7; 7 bases are shared with TRBD2. Germline trimming cut 9 bases from V and 4 bases from J; bases unmatched to any gene: 5. The CDR3 spans 12 residues. Per the germline V gene, CDR1 is KGHDR and CDR2 is SFDVKD. The CDR3 protein is CATSGRGYEQYF. CDR3 sequence (DNA): TGTGCCACCTCGGGGAGGGGATACGAGCAGTACTTC.

The chain couples TRBV5-1 to TRBJ1-1; D remains ambiguous. V was cut by 7 bases and J by 4 bases, with 11 bases left in between. Germline CDR1 is SGHRS and CDR2 is YFSETQ. The CDR3 has 12 residues. The CDR3 is CASGGRSTEAFF. Here the CDR3 DNA reads TGCGCCAGCGGTGGCCGGAGCACTGAAGCTTTCTTT.

The chain employs TRBV6-1 and TRBJ1-4, with 8 bases matching TRBD1. The J segment lost 1 base and the V segment lost 3 bases, leaving 1 base of the junction unmatched. In germline, CDR1 is MNHNS, CDR2 SASEGT. The CDR3 spans 15 residues. Written as DNA, the CDR3 is TGTGCCAGCAGTGACAGGGGGCTAACTAATGAAAAACTGTTTTTT. Protein sequence: CASSDRGLTNEKLFF.

The chain combines TRBV10-2 with TRBJ1-6, with 10 bases matching TRBD1. Germline V gene data show CDR1 as WSHSY and CDR2 as SAAADI. V lost 6 bases to trimming and J lost 5 bases; unmatched junction nucleotides: 4. This CDR3 is 15 amino acids long. CDR3 in amino acids: CASRKTGGHNSPLHF. The CDR3 DNA is TGCGCCAGCAGAAAGACAGGGGGCCATAATTCACCCCTCCACTTT.

This rearrangement joins TRBV4-1 to TRBJ2-7, with D perhaps matching TRBD1 (5 bases). CDR3 length: 15 residues. Germline CDR1 reads MGHRA; CDR2 reads YSYEKL. Trimming removed 4 bases from V and 2 bases from J, with 15 bases in between. CDR3 region: CASSPSRAWTYEQYF. The CDR3 region has the DNA TGCGCCAGCAGCCCCTCCAGGGCCTGGACCTACGAGCAGTACTTC.

This chain uses TRBV11-3 with TRBJ2-1, with 13 positions matching TRBD2. After removal of 5 bases from V and 8 bases from J, the junction contained 9 bases not matched to a gene. CDR1 SGHNT and CDR2 YENEEA come from the germline V gene. The CDR3 is 16 residues long. CDR3 sequence (DNA): TGTGCCAGCAGCAATTCGGGACTAGCGGGGACGTATGAGCAGTTCTTC. This translates into CASSNSGLAGTYEQFF.

This clone was seen only once. The chain links TRBV11-3 to TRBJ1-2; TRBD1 matches at 8 bases. CDR1 is SGHNT, CDR2 YENEEA, per germline. V gave up 2 bases and J gave up 3 bases; unmatched junction bases: 8. The CDR3 spans 16 residues. The CDR3 nucleotides read TGTGCCAGCAGCTTAACTCAACAGGGGGTTTACTATGGCTACACCTTC. It is translated as CASSLTQQGVYYGYTF.